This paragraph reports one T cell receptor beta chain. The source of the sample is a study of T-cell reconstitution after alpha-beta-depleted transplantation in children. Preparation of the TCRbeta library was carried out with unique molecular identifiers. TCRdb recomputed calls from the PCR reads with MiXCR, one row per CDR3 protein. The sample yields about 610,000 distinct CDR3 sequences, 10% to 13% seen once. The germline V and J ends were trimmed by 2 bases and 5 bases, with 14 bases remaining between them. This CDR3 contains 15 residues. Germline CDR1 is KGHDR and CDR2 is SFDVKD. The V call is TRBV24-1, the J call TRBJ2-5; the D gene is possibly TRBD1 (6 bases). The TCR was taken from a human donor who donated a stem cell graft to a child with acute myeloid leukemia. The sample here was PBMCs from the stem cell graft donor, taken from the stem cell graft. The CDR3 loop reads CATSDSRGGYETQYF. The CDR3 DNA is TGTGCCACCAGTGATTCACGAGGGGGTTATGAGACCCAGTACTTC.